These 31 T cell receptor beta chains came from one sample sequenced in a study of blood T cell repertoires in COVID-19. TCRdb keeps only in-frame clones here, not all; method: immunoSEQ multiplex PCR. The sample contains roughly 50,000 clones, over 75% of which appear only once. The sample taken for sequencing was peripheral blood. All receptors derive from a woman aged 40 to 50 with active COVID-19.

CDR3 nucleotide sequence: TGTGCCAGCTCACCCTCCCGGGAGGAAAAACTGTTTTTT. It codes for CASSPSREEKLFF. The V gene is TRBV18, the J gene TRBJ1-4; D is ambiguous. Trimming stripped 3 bases from V and 8 bases from J, with 10 bases between. The germline V gene encodes CDR1 KGHSH and CDR2 LQKENI. The CDR3 is 13 residues long.

The chain links TRBV4-1 to TRBJ2-5; tentative D call: TRBD2 (7 bases). The CDR3 loop spans 17 amino acids. Trimming took off 0 bases at V and 4 bases at J, with 18 bases between the two ends. Germline loops: CDR1 MGHRA, CDR2 YSYEKL. CDR3 in amino acids: CASSQDQGPGEGETQYF. In nucleotides, the CDR3 is TGCGCCAGCAGCCAAGATCAGGGCCCAGGGGAGGGAGAGACCCAGTACTTC.

The chain recombines TRBV27 with TRBJ2-1; weak D call: TRBD1 (6 bases). The CDR3 totals 13 residues. V was cut by 6 bases and J by 5 bases, with 11 bases left in between. CDR1 and CDR2 from the germline V gene are MNHEY and SMNVEV (reference sequence). This chain's CDR3 is CASRIRDNNEQFF. The CDR3 DNA is TGTGCCAGCAGAATCCGGGACAACAATGAGCAGTTCTTC.

V usage is TRBV4-3 and J usage is TRBJ1-4; no definite D call. From germline, CDR1 is LGHNA and CDR2 YSLEER. The CDR3 length is 13 residues. V was trimmed by 1 base and J by 5 bases, leaving 5 bases between them. The CDR3 is CASSQVRNEKLFF. CDR3 coding DNA: TGCGCCAGCAGCCAAGTGCGGAATGAAAAACTGTTTTTT.

This chain joins TRBV7-9 and TRBJ2-1; tentatively, D is TRBD1 (5 bases). From germline, CDR1 is SEHNR and CDR2 FQNEAQ (reference sequence). The CDR3 totals 19 residues. Trimming pared 3 bases from V and 8 bases from J, leaving 29 bases between. The CDR3 DNA reads as TGTGCCAGCAGCTTTATCGGCCCGGTTCCGCGTATGGGGCCGCATGAGCAGTTCTTC. This encodes CASSFIGPVPRMGPHEQFF.

The chain is built from TRBV6-1 and TRBJ2-7; no clear D. The CDR3 sequence is 13 residues long. Trimming removed 2 bases at V and 3 bases at J, with 8 bases between. Germline values: CDR1 MNHNS, CDR2 SASEGT. The CDR3 DNA follows: TGTGCCAGCAGTGAAAACTTGCACTACGAGCAGTACTTC. Translating it yields CASSENLHYEQYF.

The J gene is TRBJ2-4, the V gene TRBV4-1, with TRBD1 matching over 8 bases. V lost 3 bases and J lost 9; bases outside the gene matches: 10. CDR1 MGHRA and CDR2 YSYEKL come from the germline V gene. There are 15 residues in the CDR3. CDR3 protein: CASSQTDRERGIQYF. The CDR3 DNA is TGCGCCAGCAGCCAGACGGACAGGGAAAGGGGCATTCAGTACTTC.

The chain is built from TRBV7-8 and TRBJ1-1; possibly TRBD1 for D (6 bases). Germline V lookup: CDR1 SGHVS, CDR2 FQNEAQ. With 4 bases removed from V and 1 base from J, the gap between germline ends came to 13 bases. This CDR3 is 15 amino acids long. The CDR3 loop is CASSSYGTKNTEAFF. CDR3 bases: TGTGCCAGCAGCTCCTACGGGACAAAGAACACTGAAGCTTTCTTT. Full variable domain (rest looked up from reference TRBV7-8 and TRBJ1-1): GAGVSQSPRYKVAKRGQDVALRCDPISGHVSLFWYQQALGQGPEFLTYFQNEAQLDKSGLPSDRFFAERPEGSVSTLKIQRTQQEDSAVYLCASSSYGTKNTEAFFGQGTRLTVV.

The chain combines TRBV11-1 with TRBJ1-2, with 7 bases aligning to TRBD1. The CDR3 is made up of 13 amino acids. J lost 2 bases, V lost 6 bases, and 3 bases had no gene match. The germline gives CDR1 SGHAT, CDR2 FQDESV (reference sequence). CDR3 sequence reads: CASSTGQNYGYTF. The CDR3 coding sequence is TGTGCCAGCAGTACGGGACAGAACTATGGCTACACCTTC.

The CDR3 DNA is TGTGCCAGCAACTCAAGGGACAGGGAACCCTACGAGCAGTACTTC. The encoded protein is CASNSRDREPYEQYF. The genes are TRBV6-5 and TRBJ2-7; 9 nucleotides agree with TRBD1. This CDR3 comprises 15 residues. Germline V gives CDR1 MNHEY, CDR2 SVGAGI. J lost 2 bases, V lost 7 bases, and 9 bases had no gene match.

The chain couples TRBV7-2 to TRBJ2-2, with D perhaps matching TRBD1 (5 bases). Germline assignment: CDR1 SGHTA and CDR2 FQGNSA. V was pared by 2 bases and J by 0 bases, with 7 bases between. The CDR3 is 15 residues long. The CDR3 sequence: CASSLNRPNTGELFF. The CDR3 coding sequence is TGTGCCAGCAGCTTAAACAGGCCGAACACCGGGGAGCTGTTTTTT.

The genes are TRBV30 and TRBJ2-4; no clear D gene. CDR1 is GTSNPN and CDR2 is SVGIG in the germline V gene (reference sequence). The V gene lost 0 bases and the J gene lost 0 bases, with 3 bases spanning the gap. This CDR3 is 13 amino acids long. The CDR3 DNA follows: TGTGCCTGGAGTGTTCAAGCCAAAAACATTCAGTACTTC. Its protein product is CAWSVQAKNIQYF.

The V gene is TRBV18, the J gene TRBJ1-1, with a possible D match to TRBD1 (6 bases). Germline V gene data show CDR1 as KGHSH and CDR2 as LQKENI. This CDR3 spans 14 amino acids. V lost 4 bases, J lost 4 bases, and 13 bases lay in between. CDR3 residues: CASSRQTGLTEAFF. The CDR3 DNA sequence: TGTGCCAGCTCACGGCAAACAGGGCTCACTGAAGCTTTCTTT.

This sequence joins TRBV18 and TRBJ1-6, with TRBD1 matching over 7 bases. The CDR3 sequence is 15 residues long. Germline V gene sequence: CDR1 KGHSH, CDR2 LQKENI. J gave up 8 bases and V 5 bases, and 9 bases lay outside the gene matches. This CDR3 reads CASSSTGTVDSPLHF. The CDR3 coding sequence is TGTGCCAGCTCATCTACCGGGACAGTGGATTCACCCCTCCACTTT.

This clone has more than one count but fewer than ten. The chain recombines TRBV4-1 with TRBJ2-3; 15 nucleotides agree with TRBD2. V gave up 4 bases and J gave up 1 base; unmatched junction bases: 3. Germline assignment: CDR1 MGHRA and CDR2 YSYEKL. CDR3 length equals 17 residues. The CDR3, as DNA: TGCGCCAGCAGCCCTCGGACTAGCGGGGGGGGCACAGATACGCAGTATTTT. It encodes CASSPRTSGGGTDTQYF.

The chain joins TRBV5-4 to TRBJ2-7; D gene uncertain. Germline lookup yields CDR1 SGHNT and CDR2 YYREEE (reference sequence). The CDR3 is made up of 15 amino acids. V was cut by 2 bases and J by 2 bases, with 14 bases left in between. The CDR3 bases are TGTGCCAGCAGCTTAATGACGGGTCTGACCTACGAGCAGTACTTC. Amino acid sequence: CASSLMTGLTYEQYF. Variable domain in full (rest from reference TRBV5-4 and TRBJ2-7): ETGVTQSPTHLIKTRGQQVTLRCSSQSGHNTVSWYQQALGQGPQFIFQYYREEENGRGNFPPRFSGLQFPNYSSELNVNALELDDSALYLCASSLMTGLTYEQYFGPGTRLTVT.

This chain uses TRBV18 with TRBJ1-2, with 7 bases that match TRBD1. This CDR3 is built from 15 residues. Germline V gives CDR1 KGHSH, CDR2 LQKENI. J was trimmed by 0 bases and V by 2 bases; bases with no gene match: 3. The DNA of the CDR3 is TGTGCCAGCTCACCAGCGGGACAGTCTAACTATGGCTACACCTTC. It encodes CASSPAGQSNYGYTF.

The chain joins TRBV20-1 to TRBJ1-2, with D possibly TRBD1 on 6 matching bases. From germline, CDR1 is DFQATT and CDR2 SNEGSKA (reference sequence). Trimming shortened V by 3 bases and J by 4 bases, and 9 bases separated the two germline ends. CDR3 length: 12 residues. The chain's CDR3 is CSASGRGYGYTF. In DNA, the CDR3 is TGCAGTGCTAGTGGCAGGGGCTATGGCTACACCTTC.

The chain combines TRBV30 with TRBJ1-6, with TRBD1 matching 7 bases. J was trimmed by 7 bases and V by 5 bases; bases with no gene match: 8. The CDR3 runs to 14 residues. Germline CDR1 is GTSNPN and CDR2 is SVGIG (reference sequence). The DNA for the CDR3 is TGTGCCTGGGGGCGCGGGACAGCAAATTCACCCCTCCACTTT. Translating it yields CAWGRGTANSPLHF.

The chain couples TRBV5-4 to TRBJ2-7, with 8 nucleotides matching TRBD1. V lost 4 bases, J lost 2 bases, and 14 bases stayed unmatched. This CDR3 region has 17 residues. The germline CDR1 and CDR2 sequences are SGHNT and YYREEE (reference sequence). The DNA of the CDR3 is TGTGCCAGCAGCCCGACCGGGGGACAGGCCGGTCCCTACGAGCAGTACTTC. Translated, it gives CASSPTGGQAGPYEQYF.

The chain recombines TRBV7-9 with TRBJ1-1; D remains ambiguous. Looked up from germline, CDR1 is SEHNR and CDR2 is FQNEAQ (reference sequence). The V and J ends lost 5 bases and 0 bases respectively, with 19 bases between them. This CDR3 is built from 17 residues. DNA for the CDR3: TGTGCCAGCAGCCCCGGCGAGGGTGGCAGGTTGAACACTGAAGCTTTCTTT. Its protein product is CASSPGEGGRLNTEAFF.

V gene TRBV4-3 combines with J gene TRBJ2-7, with D perhaps matching TRBD2 (5 bases). The V end lost 0 bases, the J end lost 2 bases, and 11 bases lay between the germline ends. The CDR3 extends over 15 amino acids. Germline values: CDR1 LGHNA, CDR2 YSLEER. The DNA of the CDR3 is TGCGCCAGCAGCCAAGATTCGGGGTGGGCCTACGAGCAGTACTTC. Its protein is CASSQDSGWAYEQYF.

The chain carries TRBV3-1 (or the pseudogene TRBV3-2) and TRBJ2-4; 7 bases match TRBD1. CDR1 is LGHDT, CDR2 YNNKEL, per germline (reference sequence). V gave up 2 bases and J gave up 9 bases; unmatched junction bases: 13. This CDR3 comprises 16 residues. The CDR3 DNA is TGTGCCAGCAGCCAAACAGGGTGGGACAGATCAGTCATTCAGTACTTC. This encodes CASSQTGWDRSVIQYF.

V usage is TRBV29-1 and J usage is TRBJ2-5, with TRBD1 as a possible D gene (6 bases). The CDR3 is 13 amino acids. V was trimmed by 2 bases and J by 4 bases, leaving 11 bases between them. The germline gives CDR1 SQVTM, CDR2 ANQGSEA. CDR3 sequence: CSVEQGRRETQYF. Written as DNA, the CDR3 is TGCAGCGTTGAACAGGGGAGAAGAGAGACCCAGTACTTC.

The V call is TRBV2, the J call TRBJ2-1, with 7 bases lining up with TRBD2. This CDR3 is built from 17 residues. CDR1 and CDR2 from the germline V gene are SNHLY and FYNNEI. Trimming at V came to 5 bases and at J to 3 bases, leaving 13 bases not matched to a gene. This CDR3 reads CASSPVGLAGDYNEQFF. In nucleotides, the CDR3 is TGTGCCAGCAGTCCGGTTGGGTTAGCGGGTGACTACAATGAGCAGTTCTTC.

The chain couples TRBV5-4 to TRBJ1-5; 8 bases are shared with TRBD1. With V trimmed by 4 bases and J by 4 bases, 4 bases remained unmatched. Germline CDR1 reads SGHNT; CDR2 reads YYREEE (reference sequence). This CDR3 is 14 amino acids long. The CDR3 bases are TGTGCCAGCAGCAGAGACAGGGGAAATCAGCCCCAGCATTTT. This codes for CASSRDRGNQPQHF.

This clone was seen just once. This chain connects TRBV13 to TRBJ1-1; D may be TRBD1 (6 bases). This CDR3 has 14 amino acids. Trimming removed 1 base at V and 6 bases at J, with 12 bases between. CDR1 PRHDT and CDR2 FYEKMQ come from the germline V gene (reference sequence). CDR3 in DNA: TGTGCCAGCAGCTTAGTTACAGGGCGAGCTGAAGCTTTCTTT. As protein: CASSLVTGRAEAFF.

This rearrangement joins TRBV6-2 or TRBV6-3 to TRBJ2-3; TRBD2 aligns across 13 bases. Germline CDR1 is MNHEY and CDR2 is SVGEGT. Trimming cost V 2 bases and J 0 bases; bases outside gene matches: 5. The CDR3 contains 18 residues. The CDR3 here is CASSYQLAGGPSTDTQYF. The DNA of the CDR3 is TGTGCCAGCAGTTACCAACTAGCGGGGGGGCCAAGCACAGATACGCAGTATTTT.

The rearrangement links TRBV4-1 to TRBJ1-6; D remains unclear. The length of the CDR3 is 15 residues. V lost 1 base and J 6 bases, leaving 10 bases between the germline ends. Germline assignment: CDR1 MGHRA and CDR2 YSYEKL. The DNA for the CDR3 is TGCGCCAGCAGCCAAGTTGAACAGCCTAATTCACCCCTCCACTTT. Amino acid sequence: CASSQVEQPNSPLHF.

This sequence joins TRBV3-1 (or the pseudogene TRBV3-2) and TRBJ2-7, with D maybe TRBD1 (6 bases). Deletions cut 1 base from V and 3 bases from J, with 10 bases between. CDR1 and CDR2 from the germline V gene are LGHDT and YNNKEL (reference sequence). The CDR3 is made up of 14 amino acids. The CDR3 nucleotides are TGTGCCAGCAGCCAAGGGGCAGGGGACTACGAGCAGTACTTC. Its protein is CASSQGAGDYEQYF.

This chain uses TRBV6-2 or TRBV6-3 with TRBJ1-4; 7 bases line up with TRBD1. CDR1 and CDR2 (germline): MNHEY, SVGEGT. V was pared by 6 bases and J by 6 bases, with 7 bases of the junction left unmatched. This CDR3 comprises 14 residues. CDR3 sequence: CASSKTQGDEKLFF. CDR3 sequence (DNA): TGTGCCAGCAGCAAGACCCAGGGGGATGAAAAACTGTTTTTT.